These T cell receptor beta chains were read from a single sample in a study of shared T cell receptors in the human thymus. Clones were read by immunoSEQ multiplex PCR, and TCRdb kept only the in-frame ones, dropping some. The table records hundreds of thousands of clones, approximately 80% of them present only once. The same data also went into a second study, on human thymus T cells.

Sequencing was carried out using thymocytes. Source of these receptors: a boy younger than two with a congenital heart defect. Both conserved end residues are trimmed from each CDR3. D genes are given only for firm matches.

d_call	v_call	j_call	cdr3_aa
TRBD1	TRBV5-1	TRBJ2-1	ASTPDRGRPWDEQF
NA	TRBV2	TRBJ1-3	ASSKGEGAGNTIY
NA	TRBV19	TRBJ2-7	ASSIGYEQY
TRBD1	TRBV7-2	TRBJ1-2	ASSAQGASYGYT
TRBD1	TRBV4-2	TRBJ1-5	ASSLSRDSRDQPQH
NA	TRBV10-3	TRBJ2-1	AIRPSPVDEQF
NA	TRBV21-1	TRBJ2-5	ASSKGRRVGETQY
NA	TRBV7-9	TRBJ2-5	ASSLRKASVQETQY
TRBD2	TRBV7-2	TRBJ2-7	ASSLEPSGNYEQY
NA	TRBV28	TRBJ2-1	ASSFPFTQGENNNEQF
NA	TRBV5-1	TRBJ2-3	ASSLAPGEKGTDTQY
TRBD2	TRBV11-2	TRBJ2-7	ASSISTGTSGRSSYEQY
TRBD1	TRBV14	TRBJ1-4	ASSQTGGNEKLF
TRBD2	TRBV6-1	TRBJ2-1	ASSEVLAGGRDNEQF
NA	TRBV27	TRBJ2-1	ASSLLTGDFGPYNEQF
TRBD2	TRBV28	TRBJ2-7	ASSLSSGTSGTSYEQY
NA	TRBV5-5	TRBJ1-5	ASSLVGTGHNQPQH
TRBD2	TRBV9	TRBJ2-2	ASRRGLNTGELF
TRBD2	TRBV27	TRBJ2-1	ASSPRGGLAGNEQF
TRBD1	TRBV4-2	TRBJ1-4	ASSQERDSGRNEKLF
NA	TRBV4-3	TRBJ1-1	ASSLEGGNTEAF
NA	TRBV5-6	TRBJ2-7	ASSPLGRTYEQY
NA	TRBV4-1	TRBJ2-7	ASSQVTTGMSNEQY
TRBD2	TRBV6-6	TRBJ2-1	ASRRREDGYNEQF
NA	TRBV27	TRBJ1-2	ASSPGTQDYGYT
NA	TRBV28	TRBJ1-1	ASSLYRVTEAF
NA	TRBV30	TRBJ2-3	AWSSESTDTQY
TRBD2	TRBV18	TRBJ2-5	ASSPRGLSSGSSRTQY
TRBD1	TRBV5-1	TRBJ2-3	ASSSGGRTDTQY
TRBD2	TRBV11-2	TRBJ2-1	ASSLGRAGYNEQF
TRBD1	TRBV11-1	TRBJ2-7	ASSFSRDRVYEQY
NA	TRBV30	NA	AWSCFGRETQY
TRBD1	TRBV27	TRBJ2-7	ASQLRKGTGYEQY
TRBD1	TRBV29-1	TRBJ1-1	SVERWGDRALNTEAF
NA	TRBV4-2	TRBJ2-3	ASSQEVGVTSTDTQY
TRBD2	TRBV14	TRBJ2-7	ASSQLGLAGVYEQY
NA	TRBV4-2	TRBJ2-7	ASSPGWLATDEQY
TRBD1	TRBV5-4	TRBJ2-5	ASSPGTGIQETQY
NA	TRBV20-1	TRBJ2-5	SARRETQY
NA	TRBV6-5	TRBJ1-3	ASSYSYEFSGNTIY
TRBD2	TRBV28	TRBJ2-3	ASSLNGLAGVTDTQY